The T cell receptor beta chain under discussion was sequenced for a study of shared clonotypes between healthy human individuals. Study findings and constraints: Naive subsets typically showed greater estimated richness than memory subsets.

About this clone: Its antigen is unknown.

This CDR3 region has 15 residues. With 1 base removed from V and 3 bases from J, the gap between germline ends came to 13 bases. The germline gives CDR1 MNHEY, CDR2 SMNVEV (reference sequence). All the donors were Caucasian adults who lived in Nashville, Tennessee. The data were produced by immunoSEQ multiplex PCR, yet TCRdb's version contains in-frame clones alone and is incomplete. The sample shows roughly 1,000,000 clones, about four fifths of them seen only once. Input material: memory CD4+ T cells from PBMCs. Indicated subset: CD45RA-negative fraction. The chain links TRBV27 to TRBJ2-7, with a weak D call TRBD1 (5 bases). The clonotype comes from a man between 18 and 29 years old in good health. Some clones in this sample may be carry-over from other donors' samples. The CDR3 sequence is CASSLFSSGFYEQYF. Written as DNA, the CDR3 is TGTGCCAGCAGTTTATTTAGTTCAGGGTTCTACGAGCAGTACTTC.